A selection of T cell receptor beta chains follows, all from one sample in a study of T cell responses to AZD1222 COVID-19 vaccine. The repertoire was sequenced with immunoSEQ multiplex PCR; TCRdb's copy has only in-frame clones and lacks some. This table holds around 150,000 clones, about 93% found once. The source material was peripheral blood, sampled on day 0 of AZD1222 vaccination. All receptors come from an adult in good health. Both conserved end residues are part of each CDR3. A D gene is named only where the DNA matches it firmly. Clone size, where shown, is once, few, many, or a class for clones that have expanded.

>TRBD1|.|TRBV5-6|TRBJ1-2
TGTGCCAGCAGCTTGTTCACGAGGGACAGGGGGCAGTATGGCTACACCTTC
CASSLFTRDRGQYGYTF
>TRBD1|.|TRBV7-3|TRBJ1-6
TGTGCCAGCAGCGACAGGGAGGGAAATTCACCCCTCCACTTT
CASSDREGNSPLHF
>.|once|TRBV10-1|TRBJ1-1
TGCGCCAGCAGTGAGTCTAATCCCGGGGGGAACACTGAAGCTTTCTTT
CASSESNPGGNTEAFF
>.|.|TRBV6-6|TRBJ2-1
TGTGCCAGCAGTTATGTAGTTGCGAATGAGCAGTTCTTC
CASSYVVANEQFF
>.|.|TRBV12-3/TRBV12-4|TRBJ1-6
TGTGCCAGCAGTGAGTGGCCCTCACCCCTCCACTTT
CASSEWPSPLHF
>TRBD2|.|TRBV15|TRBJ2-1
TGTGCCACCAGCAGAGATCTGAGGGAGGGTTACAATGAGCAGTTCTTC
CATSRDLREGYNEQFF
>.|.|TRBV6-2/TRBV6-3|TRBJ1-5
TGTGCCAGCAGTGCGGCTACGGGGAATAGCAATCAGCCCCAGCATTTT
CASSAATGNSNQPQHF
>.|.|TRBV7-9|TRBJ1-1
TGTGCCAGCAGCTACTTAATGGTGAACACTGAAGCTTTCTTT
CASSYLMVNTEAFF
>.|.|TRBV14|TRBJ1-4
TGTGCCAGCAGCAGGGCGGGCCCCGGCTGGGAAAAACTGTTTTTT
CASSRAGPGWEKLFF
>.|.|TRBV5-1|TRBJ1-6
TGCGCCAGGCTACAGGGAACGGGGTTTTTAAGGAATTCACCCCTCCACTTT
CARLQGTGFLRNSPLHF
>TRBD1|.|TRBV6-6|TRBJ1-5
TGTGCCAGCAGTCCCGTCGCGATGACAGGGTATAGCAATCAGCCCCAGCATTTT
CASSPVAMTGYSNQPQHF
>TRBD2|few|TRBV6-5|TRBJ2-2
TGTGCCAGCAGTTACTCTAGCGGGGTGCACACCGGGGAGCTGTTTTTT
CASSYSSGVHTGELFF
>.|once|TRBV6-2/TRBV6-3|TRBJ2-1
TGTGCCAGCAGTTACAACCTAGCGCGAGGGGCCAATGAGCAGTTCTTC
CASSYNLARGANEQFF
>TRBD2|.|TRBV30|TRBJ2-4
TGTGCCTGGAGCCGGGAGGGCGACATTCAGTACTTC
CAWSREGDIQYF
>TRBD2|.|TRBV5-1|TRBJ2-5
TGCGCCAGCAGAAGACTAGCGGGGGAAGAGACCCAGTACTTC
CASRRLAGEETQYF
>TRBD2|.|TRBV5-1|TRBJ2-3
TGCGCCAGCAGCTTGGGGCTAGCGGGGAGTACAGGGGATACGCAGTATTTT
CASSLGLAGSTGDTQYF
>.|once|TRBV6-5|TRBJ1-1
TGTGCCAGCAGAATACAGGGTTTTTACACTGAAGCTTTCTTT
CASRIQGFYTEAFF